A single sample gave rise to the 20 T cell receptor beta chains below, sequenced in a study of cytomegalovirus exposure and HLA in healthy donors. The PCR had 60 Vbeta and 13 Jbeta primers. Only in-frame clones appear in the TCRdb table, and some are missing; sequencing was by immunoSEQ multiplex PCR. This table has about 130,000 clones, around 80% appearing once. Sequenced input: PBMCs. These receptors all come from a female donor in good health and CMV-seronegative.

This chain links TRBV5-1 with TRBJ1-1; D gene uncertain. This CDR3 is 14 amino acids long. Germline V CDR1 and CDR2: SGHRS, YFSETQ. Trimming took off 7 bases at V and 0 bases at J, with 13 bases between the two ends. The CDR3 reads CASVREGMNTEAFF. DNA for the CDR3: TGCGCCAGCGTCCGCGAGGGAATGAACACTGAAGCTTTCTTT.

The chain joins TRBV2 to TRBJ1-2, with 8 bases matching TRBD1. CDR3 length equals 13 residues. Germline V gene data show CDR1 as SNHLY and CDR2 as FYNNEI. The V gene end was trimmed by 8 bases and the J gene end by 8 bases; junction bases not matched to a gene: 10. The CDR3 DNA reads as TGTGCCAGCGGGGGGCAGGGGGCTGGAGGCTACACCTTC. Translating it yields CASGGQGAGGYTF.

In its sample, this clone was seen once. The gene calls are TRBV7-2 and TRBJ1-6; no clear D gene. The CDR3 loop spans 13 amino acids. Germline assignment: CDR1 SGHTA and CDR2 FQGNSA. V gave up 5 bases and J gave up 7 bases, with 9 bases separating them. The CDR3 reads CASSPRMNSPLHF. CDR3 DNA sequence: TGTGCCAGCAGCCCCAGAATGAATTCACCCCTCCACTTT. Variable domain in full (rest from reference TRBV7-2 and TRBJ1-6): GAGVSQSPSNKVTEKGKDVELRCDPISGHTALYWYRQSLGQGLEFLIYFQGNSAPDKSGLPSDRFSAERTGGSVSTLTIQRTQQEDSAVYLCASSPRMNSPLHFGNGTRLTVT.

This clone has only a few counts. The J gene is TRBJ2-7, the V gene TRBV27; D not certain. Per germline, CDR1 MNHEY and CDR2 SMNVEV (reference sequence). Trimming shortened V by 5 bases and J by 0 bases, and 14 bases separated the two germline ends. This CDR3 contains 15 residues. CDR3 region: CASSRNLLFSYEQYF. The CDR3 DNA reads as TGTGCCAGCAGTCGCAACCTCCTATTCTCCTACGAGCAGTACTTC.

Concerning this clone: The identical CDR3 is also encoded by other nucleotide sequences in the sample. The chain is built from TRBV19 and TRBJ1-1, with D tentatively TRBD1 (5 bases). The V gene lost 10 bases and the J gene lost 0 bases, with 12 bases spanning the gap. From germline, CDR1 is LNHDA and CDR2 SQIVND (reference sequence). This CDR3 contains 13 residues. In nucleotides, the CDR3 is TGTGCCACCGGGACTGCAATGAACACTGAAGCTTTCTTT. Amino acid sequence: CATGTAMNTEAFF.

The chain is built from TRBV18 and TRBJ2-5, with D perhaps TRBD2 (6 bases). The CDR3 contains 15 residues. From germline, CDR1 is KGHSH and CDR2 LQKENI. Between the trimmed V and J ends, which lost 5 bases and 5 bases, there was a span of 18 bases. CDR3 DNA: TGTGCCAGCTCATCTGCCTGGGGCGGGGTGGAGACCCAGTACTTC. Amino acids: CASSSAWGGVETQYF.

This rearrangement joins TRBV7-6 to TRBJ2-3; D may be TRBD1 (6 bases). The CDR3 covers 13 residues. From germline, CDR1 is SGHVS and CDR2 FNYEAQ. Trimming stripped 5 bases from V and 5 bases from J, with 11 bases between. CDR3 coding DNA: TGTGCCAGCAGCCAACAGGGTCAAGATACGCAGTATTTT. Its protein is CASSQQGQDTQYF.

The J gene is TRBJ1-5, the V gene TRBV6-5; the D is unclear. The CDR3 runs to 15 residues. Trimming stripped 0 bases from V and 9 bases from J, with 15 bases between. Germline assignment: CDR1 MNHEY and CDR2 SVGAGI. The CDR3 spells CASSYSIVSGMPQHF. The CDR3 DNA sequence: TGTGCCAGCAGTTACTCGATTGTTTCGGGGATGCCCCAGCATTTT.

This sequence joins TRBV7-9 and TRBJ2-7; 7 positions agree with TRBD1. The CDR3 contains 15 residues. Germline loops: CDR1 SEHNR, CDR2 FQNEAQ (reference sequence). V lost 5 bases and J lost 0; bases outside the gene matches: 7. The CDR3 loop is CASSAGQASSYEQYF. In DNA form, the CDR3 reads TGTGCCAGCAGCGCTGGACAGGCCAGCTCCTACGAGCAGTACTTC.

This chain joins TRBV11-2 and TRBJ2-5; TRBD1 agrees at 9 bases. Germline CDR1 and CDR2: SGHAT and FQNNGV. The CDR3 extends over 14 amino acids. V shed 1 base and J 5 bases; nucleotides not matched to a gene: 2. In DNA, the CDR3 is TGTGCCAGCAGCTTAGTACAGGGGGCGGAGACCCAGTACTTC. It encodes CASSLVQGAETQYF. The whole variable domain, filled in from reference TRBV11-2 and TRBJ2-5, reads EAGVAQSPRYKIIEKRQSVAFWCNPISGHATLYWYQQILGQGPKLLIQFQNNGVVDDSQLPKDRFSAERLKGVDSTLKIQPAKLEDSAVYLCASSLVQGAETQYFGPGTRLLVL.

J is TRBJ2-7 and V is TRBV7-2; 14 bases agree with TRBD2. Germline trimming cut 6 bases from V and 3 bases from J; bases unmatched to any gene: 7. The CDR3 length is 16 residues. The germline gives CDR1 SGHTA, CDR2 FQGNSA. The CDR3: CASSLGGTSGSYEQYF. The CDR3 bases are TGTGCCAGCAGTCTTGGCGGGACTAGCGGGAGCTACGAGCAGTACTTC.

This sequence joins TRBV18 and TRBJ1-1, with a weak D call TRBD1 (5 bases). Germline CDR1 is KGHSH and CDR2 is LQKENI. Trimming took off 3 bases at V and 4 bases at J, with 12 bases between the two ends. The CDR3 sequence is 14 residues long. The CDR3 here is CASSPRRGGTEAFF. CDR3 nucleotide sequence: TGTGCCAGCTCACCTCGTAGGGGAGGCACTGAAGCTTTCTTT.

The chain employs TRBV7-2 and TRBJ1-5; TRBD1 might be the D (5 bases). The germline V gene encodes CDR1 SGHTA and CDR2 FQGNSA. The CDR3 covers 15 residues. V was clipped by 0 bases and J by 7 bases, with 13 bases between them. CDR3 loop: CASSLAGPRGQPQHF. In DNA form, the CDR3 reads TGTGCCAGCAGCTTAGCGGGACCGCGGGGGCAGCCCCAGCATTTT. The variable domain in full, with the rest retrieved from reference TRBV7-2 and TRBJ1-5, is GAGVSQSPSNKVTEKGKDVELRCDPISGHTALYWYRQSLGQGLEFLIYFQGNSAPDKSGLPSDRFSAERTGGSVSTLTIQRTQQEDSAVYLCASSLAGPRGQPQHFGDGTRLSIL.

The chain combines TRBV28 with TRBJ1-1, with 7 bases lining up with TRBD1. Per the germline V gene, CDR1 is MDHEN and CDR2 is SYDVKM. V was clipped by 6 bases and J by 0 bases; unmatched bases: 13. This CDR3 is built from 17 residues. The CDR3 loop reads CASSIIRDRFMNTEAFF. CDR3 DNA sequence: TGTGCCAGCAGCATAATCCGGGACAGATTCATGAACACTGAAGCTTTCTTT.

The chain employs TRBV28 and TRBJ2-1; weak D call: TRBD2 (6 bases). There are 14 residues in the CDR3. V lost 6 bases to trimming and J lost 2 bases, with 11 bases between them. Germline CDR1 reads MDHEN; CDR2 reads SYDVKM. For the CDR3, the DNA is TGTGCCAGCAGGGCTAGCGCAGCCTACAATGAGCAGTTCTTC. It specifies CASRASAAYNEQFF.

This clone was recorded only once. This rearrangement joins TRBV5-6 to TRBJ1-1; D not certain. In germline, CDR1 is SGHDT, CDR2 YYEEEE. The CDR3 consists of 14 residues. With 1 base removed from V and 0 bases from J, the gap between germline ends came to 7 bases. The CDR3 protein is CASSLIEMNTEAFF. The CDR3, as DNA: TGTGCCAGCAGCTTGATAGAAATGAACACTGAAGCTTTCTTT.

The rearrangement joins TRBV6-5 to TRBJ1-1; no clear D. The CDR3 has 13 amino acids. The ends were cut back, 7 bases at V and 8 bases at J, with 17 bases in the middle. The V gene's germline CDR1 is MNHEY and CDR2 SVGAGI. CDR3 loop: CASTSWEVVEAFF. The CDR3 DNA reads TGTGCCAGCACCTCATGGGAGGTTGTAGAAGCTTTCTTT.

The V and J genes are TRBV4-1 and TRBJ2-2, with 7 bases that match TRBD1. CDR3 size: 16 residues. Germline V CDR1 and CDR2: MGHRA, YSYEKL. Trimming removed 4 bases from V and 3 bases from J; junction bases left unmatched: 8. CDR3 in DNA: TGCGCCAGCAGCCCAAGAACAGGGGAGTACACCGGGGAGCTGTTTTTT. Its translation is CASSPRTGEYTGELFF.

This chain links TRBV7-9 with TRBJ2-6; D is possibly TRBD2 (6 bases). V was shortened by 4 bases and J by 3 bases, with 13 bases between the two germline ends. The CDR3 is 16 residues long. The germline V gene has CDR1 SEHNR and CDR2 FQNEAQ (reference sequence). CDR3 DNA sequence: TGTGCCAGCAGCTCTGCCGGGGGACGTGGGGCCAACGTCCTGACTTTC. Protein: CASSSAGGRGANVLTF.

The chain has TRBV6-5 and TRBJ1-1, with unresolved D. This CDR3 is built from 12 residues. Trimming pared 8 bases from V and 7 bases from J, leaving 14 bases between. Germline assignment: CDR1 MNHEY and CDR2 SVGAGI. CDR3 sequence reads: CASGRVEGEAFF. CDR3 bases: TGTGCCAGCGGGAGAGTGGAGGGTGAAGCTTTCTTT.